These 14 T cell receptor beta chains share one sample of origin, sequenced in a study of patients and donors after allogeneic stem cell transplantation. In TCRdb, the RT-PCR reads were re-called with MiXCR into one record per CDR3 protein. The table includes about 87,000 distinct CDR3 sequences, around 5% detected once. The sample consisted of blood, either unsorted or a sorted T cell fraction (not recorded which). The receptors come from a human donor who was either an allogeneic HSCT recipient or a stem cell or donor lymphocyte infusion donor (not recorded which). It is not recorded whose cells these are; they may come from a transplant donor.

The table lists this clonotype with a few counts. The chain uses TRBV5-6 and TRBJ1-5; no definite D call. The CDR3 runs 13 residues. Trimming shortened V by 3 bases and J by 3 bases, and 7 bases separated the two germline ends. The V gene's germline CDR1 is SGHDT and CDR2 YYEEEE. CDR3 bases: TGTGCCAGCAGCTCAAATGTCAATCAGCCCCAGCATTTT. Translating gives CASSSNVNQPQHF. The variable domain in full, completed from reference TRBV5-6 and TRBJ1-5, reads DAGVTQSPTHLIKTRGQQVTLRCSPKSGHDTVSWYQQALGQGPQFIFQYYEEEERQRGNFPDRFSGHQFPNYSSELNVNALLLGDSALYLCASSSNVNQPQHFGDGTRLSIL.

In this sample, this clonotype turned up many times. The genes are TRBV6-1 and TRBJ1-1; no reliable D call. Germline lookup yields CDR1 MNHNS and CDR2 SASEGT. This CDR3 spans 14 amino acids. The V end was cut by 6 bases, the J end by 1 base, with 12 bases between. The CDR3 spells CASSPEPGNTEAFF. As DNA, the CDR3 is TGTGCCAGCAGCCCCGAGCCAGGGAACACTGAAGCTTTCTTT.

This clonotype was observed many times. V gene TRBV29-1 combines with J gene TRBJ2-2; D unresolved. Germline CDR1 reads SQVTM; CDR2 reads ANQGSEA. V lost 0 bases and J lost 2, with 4 bases in between. This CDR3 is 13 amino acids long. Here the CDR3 DNA reads TGCAGCGTTGAAGAGGGAAACACCGGGGAGCTGTTTTTT. This sequence encodes CSVEEGNTGELFF.

This clonotype showed up many times. The rearrangement joins TRBV20-1 to TRBJ2-5; TRBD1 agrees at 11 bases. J lost 4 bases, V lost 0 bases, and 4 bases had no gene match. The CDR3 extends over 15 amino acids. The germline V gene has CDR1 DFQATT and CDR2 SNEGSKA (reference sequence). CDR3 nucleotide sequence: TGCAGTGCTAGAGATTGGGGGACAGGGGGAGAGACCCAGTACTTC. Translated, it gives CSARDWGTGGETQYF.

At least ten counts were recorded for this clonotype. This sequence joins TRBV5-1 and TRBJ2-2; D may be TRBD1 or TRBD2 (5 bases each). Trimming left V 3 bases short and J 4 bases short, with 13 bases between. The CDR3 totals 15 residues. The V gene's germline CDR1 is SGHRS and CDR2 YFSETQ. The CDR3 is CASSWRTFGTGELFF. DNA for the CDR3: TGCGCCAGCAGCTGGAGGACATTCGGCACCGGGGAGCTGTTTTTT.

This clonotype has ten or more counts. This sequence joins TRBV12-3 or TRBV12-4 and TRBJ1-5; unclear D gene. The CDR3 spans 14 residues. The V end was cut by 3 bases, the J end by 3 bases, with 9 bases between. CDR3: CASSLSGDNQPQHF. The CDR3 coding sequence is TGTGCCAGCAGTTTGAGCGGGGACAATCAGCCCCAGCATTTT.

This clonotype was seen repeatedly, ten times or more. The V call is TRBV19, the J call TRBJ1-1, with 7 bases identical to TRBD1. Germline lookup yields CDR1 LNHDA and CDR2 SQIVND (reference sequence). CDR3 length: 14 residues. V lost 5 bases and J lost 5; bases outside the gene matches: 8. The CDR3 nucleotides read TGTGCCAGTAGTGACTACAGGGGTCGGACTGAAGCTTTCTTT. As protein: CASSDYRGRTEAFF.

There are many counts of this clonotype. V gene TRBV2 combines with J gene TRBJ2-3, with 15 positions matching TRBD2. Germline values: CDR1 SNHLY, CDR2 FYNNEI. V lost 7 bases and J lost 2; bases outside the gene matches: 7. The CDR3 runs to 17 residues. CDR3 in amino acids: CASKTRTSGRATDTQYF. Here the CDR3 DNA reads TGTGCCAGCAAAACCCGGACTAGCGGGAGGGCCACAGATACGCAGTATTTT.

This clonotype was observed at least ten times. J is TRBJ1-3 and V is TRBV3-1, with 8 bases matching TRBD1. The J segment lost 1 base and the V segment lost 4 bases, leaving 3 bases of the junction unmatched. The CDR3 consists of 15 residues. Germline CDR1 reads LGHDT; CDR2 reads YNNKEL (reference sequence). In DNA form, the CDR3 reads TGTGCCAGCAGCCTAACAGGGGGATCTGGAAACACCATATATTTT. Encoded protein: CASSLTGGSGNTIYF.

The rearrangement joins TRBV19 to TRBJ2-7, with no clear D. Germline CDR1 is LNHDA and CDR2 is SQIVND (reference sequence). The CDR3 extends over 11 amino acids. Trimming removed 6 bases at V and 3 bases at J, with 6 bases between. CDR3 coding DNA: TGTGCCAGTAGCTTCCGCTACGAGCAGTACTTC. Its translation is CASSFRYEQYF.

This clonotype was counted only a few times. CDR3 sequence (DNA): TGTGCCACCTCCAGGGGGCACAACACCGGGGAGCTGTTTTTT. Protein product: CATSRGHNTGELFF. The rearrangement uses TRBV19 and TRBJ2-2, with 8 positions matching TRBD1. Unmatched junction bases numbered 6, after V lost 10 bases and J lost 2 bases. CDR1 is LNHDA and CDR2 is SQIVND in the germline V gene (reference sequence). This CDR3 contains 14 residues.

This clonotype came up once. This could be a read error, since a much larger clone is one nucleotide away. Because the CDR3 is missing its conserved closing phenylalanine or tryptophan, this is likely a read error. CDR3 DNA sequence: TGTGCCAGCAGCTTGGAACTGGGGAGAGCTTTCTTA. The encoded protein is CASSLELGRAFL. V is TRBV7-2 and J is TRBJ1-1; D uncertain. Trimming left V 3 bases short and J 10 bases short, with 12 bases between. There are 12 residues in the CDR3. CDR1 and CDR2 (germline): SGHTA, FQGNSA.

This clonotype was seen many times. The chain joins TRBV4-2 to TRBJ1-1, with TRBD1 matching over 9 bases. The CDR3 is made up of 15 amino acids. In germline, CDR1 is LGHNA, CDR2 YNFKEQ. V dropped 0 bases and J dropped 9; count of bases not matched to a gene: 8. This CDR3 reads CASSQDLDGTGKAFF. The CDR3 DNA is TGTGCCAGCAGCCAAGATCTTGACGGGACAGGGAAAGCTTTCTTT.

This clonotype has a count of ten or more. This rearrangement joins TRBV11-2 to TRBJ1-2; 8 bases match TRBD1. Trimming cost V 5 bases and J 8 bases; bases outside gene matches: 7. CDR3 length: 13 amino acids. CDR1 SGHAT and CDR2 FQNNGV come from the germline V gene. CDR3 loop: CASSVNRGRGYTF. The DNA for the CDR3 is TGTGCCAGCAGCGTAAACAGGGGGAGAGGCTACACCTTC.